These 8 T cell receptor beta chains were sequenced from one sample in a study of blood T cell repertoires in COVID-19. Assay: immunoSEQ multiplex PCR; the TCRdb copy retains only in-frame clones and omits some. The table has approximately 230,000 clones, about 91% seen once. Sequencing was performed on peripheral blood. The receptors stem from a woman in her 30s with COVID-19, enrolled during active disease.

The chain is built from TRBV6-5 and TRBJ2-5, with 12 bases matching TRBD2. The germline CDR1 and CDR2 sequences are MNHEY and SVGAGI. The CDR3 runs 14 residues. V lost 6 bases and J lost 5; bases outside the gene matches: 4. Here the CDR3 reads CASSLGLAGETQYF. In DNA form, the CDR3 reads TGTGCCAGCAGCCTCGGACTAGCGGGGGAGACCCAGTACTTC.

This clone was counted once. The gene calls are TRBV2 and TRBJ2-3, with 8 bases aligning to TRBD1. Trimming took 7 bases from V and 3 from J; bases not matched to a gene: 3. Per the germline V gene, CDR1 is SNHLY and CDR2 is FYNNEI. The CDR3 sequence is 13 residues long. For the CDR3, the DNA is TGTGCCAGCACCAGGGGGCCAACAGATACGCAGTATTTT. It codes for CASTRGPTDTQYF. Complete variable domain (other parts from reference TRBV2 and TRBJ2-3): EPEVTQTPSHQVTQMGQEVILRCVPISNHLYFYWYRQILGQKVEFLVSFYNNEISEKSEIFDDQFSVERPDGSNFTLKIRSTKLEDSAMYFCASTRGPTDTQYFGPGTRLTVL.

The chain couples TRBV18 to TRBJ2-1, with 8 bases lining up with TRBD1. Germline V gene lookup returns CDR1 KGHSH and CDR2 LQKENI. V lost 2 bases to trimming and J lost 2 bases; unmatched junction nucleotides: 5. The CDR3 totals 16 residues. CDR3 residues: CASSPSSGGTYNEQFF. CDR3 DNA sequence: TGTGCCAGCTCACCATCGTCAGGGGGCACCTACAATGAGCAGTTCTTC.

V usage is TRBV5-1 and J usage is TRBJ2-5; 11 positions agree with TRBD2. This CDR3 is built from 15 residues. Germline CDR1 and CDR2: SGHRS and YFSETQ. V was pared by 4 bases and J by 1 base, with 3 bases of the junction left unmatched. This chain's CDR3 is CASSTGTSGQETQYF. For the CDR3, the DNA is TGCGCCAGCAGCACCGGGACTAGCGGCCAAGAGACCCAGTACTTC.

The CDR3 DNA reads as TGCGCCAGCAGCTTGTGGGGACAGGGGAAGGAAGGAAACACCATATATTTT. It translates to CASSLWGQGKEGNTIYF. The chain is built from TRBV5-1 and TRBJ1-3; TRBD1 matches 10 bases. The V gene end was trimmed by 1 base and the J gene end by 4 bases; junction bases not matched to a gene: 8. CDR1 SGHRS and CDR2 YFSETQ come from the germline V gene. The CDR3 is made up of 17 amino acids. The whole variable domain, filled in from reference TRBV5-1 and TRBJ1-3, reads KAGVTQTPRYLIKTRGQQVTLSCSPISGHRSVSWYQQTPGQGLQFLFEYFSETQRNKGNFPGRFSGRQFSNSRSEMNVSTLELGDSALYLCASSLWGQGKEGNTIYFGEGSWLTVV.

The chain carries TRBV24-1 and TRBJ2-1; 9 bases map to TRBD2. The CDR3 loop spans 17 amino acids. The germline V gene encodes CDR1 KGHDR and CDR2 SFDVKD. Trimming took 4 bases from V and 8 from J; bases not matched to a gene: 14. The CDR3 is CATSEERSSGGWDEQFF. The CDR3 region has the DNA TGTGCCACCAGTGAGGAAAGGTCCAGCGGGGGGTGGGATGAGCAGTTCTTC.

The V and J genes are TRBV6-5 and TRBJ2-5, with TRBD1 identical over 10 bases. This CDR3 has 15 residues. The V gene end was trimmed by 6 bases and the J gene end by 5 bases; junction bases not matched to a gene: 9. Germline V gives CDR1 MNHEY, CDR2 SVGAGI. CDR3 coding DNA: TGTGCCAGCAGAACCCTGACAGGGGGCGGGGAGACCCAGTACTTC. Translation gives CASRTLTGGGETQYF.

The chain has TRBV29-1 and TRBJ1-2, with a tentative D call TRBD1 (5 bases). The CDR3 has 13 residues. The V end was cut by 7 bases, the J end by 4 bases, with 16 bases between. Germline CDR1 SQVTM, CDR2 ANQGSEA. CDR3 coding DNA: TGCAGCGGCAAGACAGTCGTAACCTATGGCTACACCTTC. Its protein product is CSGKTVVTYGYTF. The whole variable domain, filled in from reference TRBV29-1 and TRBJ1-2, reads SAVISQKPSRDICQRGTSLTIQCQVDSQVTMMFWYRQQPGQSLTLIATANQGSEATYESGFVIDKFPISRPNLTFSTLTVSNMSPEDSSIYLCSGKTVVTYGYTFGSGTRLTVV.